A single TCR beta chain is shown here with its context. What it binds is unknown. The primer mix had 60 Vbeta and 13 Jbeta primers. Original processing notes: Around 9.9 million shared chains were among the roughly 80 million unique TCR beta chains that a later analysis counted. TCRdb's table, derived via immunoSEQ multiplex PCR, lists solely in-frame clones and lacks some. V and J calls and clone size are copied from that table; D and trimming were computed from the DNA. The sample carries about 150,000 clones, approximately 80% recorded once. The sample originates from a study of cytomegalovirus exposure and HLA in healthy donors. V lost 2 bases and J lost 4; bases outside the gene matches: 4. The CDR3 sequence is 14 residues long. Germline V CDR1 and CDR2: SGHVS, FQNEAQ. Findings and limits, study-wide: It was approximately 170 TCR beta chains that were listed as cytomegalovirus-associated.

The TCR was taken from a male donor in good health and CMV-seronegative. The V call is TRBV7-8, the J call TRBJ1-2; 7 bases are shared with TRBD1. Material for sequencing was PBMCs. CDR3 sequence (DNA): TGTGCCAGCAGCTTAACCAGGGACAGCTATGGCTACACCTTC. Translating it yields CASSLTRDSYGYTF.